A single sample is the source of the 5 T cell receptor beta chains below, sequenced in a study of spatial heterogeneity in lung cancer. TCRdb processed the 5' RACE reads anew with MiXCR; each CDR3 protein has one entry. The sample yields approximately 30,000 distinct CDR3 sequences, 10% seen once. Time point in this sample: blood at routine non-recurrence follow-up after resection. The material was PBMCs, obtained at follow-up. The source is a female donor with early-stage non-small cell lung cancer.

The chain employs TRBV28 and TRBJ1-2; no reliable D call. The CDR3 has 13 amino acids. Germline V gene data show CDR1 as MDHEN and CDR2 as SYDVKM. Between the trimmed V and J ends, which lost 2 bases and 4 bases, there was a span of 8 bases. CDR3: CASSLAGPYGYTF. In DNA form, the CDR3 reads TGTGCCAGCAGTTTAGCAGGACCCTATGGCTACACCTTC.

This clonotype was detected ten times or more. V and J are TRBV5-1 and TRBJ2-7, with D hard to call. Trimming shortened V by 1 base and J by 5 bases, and 13 bases separated the two germline ends. This CDR3 has 14 amino acids. The germline gives CDR1 SGHRS, CDR2 YFSETQ. This chain's CDR3 is CASSLSRQRDEQYF. CDR3 nucleotide sequence: TGCGCCAGCAGCTTGTCCCGCCAGCGTGACGAGCAGTACTTC.

This clonotype has a count of ten or more. Sequence at one end of the junction differs from germline and may be a read error. The CDR3 region has the DNA TGTGCCAGCAGCTTAGCGCGGCAGGGAATAGATTTT. Protein product: CASSLARQGIDF. J is TRBJ2-3 and V is TRBV7-2, with D perhaps matching TRBD1 (5 bases). The germline CDR1 and CDR2 sequences are SGHTA and FQGNSA. This CDR3 comprises 12 residues.

This clonotype turned up a few times. The genes are TRBV12-3 or TRBV12-4 and TRBJ2-5, with D unclear. The V end was cut by 4 bases, the J end by 5 bases, with 8 bases between. The CDR3 length is 12 residues. The DNA for the CDR3 is TGTGCCAGCAGTTACGATGGGGAGACCCAGTACTTC. The encoded protein is CASSYDGETQYF.

On this clonotype: With a much larger clone just one base away, this may be a read error. This chain links TRBV6-5 with TRBJ2-1; D remains unclear. From germline, CDR1 is MNHEY and CDR2 SVGAGI. This CDR3 comprises 12 residues. Trimming cost V 6 bases and J 5 bases, with 8 bases left between them. CDR3 loop: CASRRCHNEQFF. The CDR3 bases are TGTGCCAGCAGGCGGTGCCACAATGAGCAGTTCTTC.